This T cell receptor (beta chain) comes out of a study of T cells after yellow fever vaccination. The V segment lost 3 bases and the J segment 10 bases; nucleotides outside the gene matches: 14. Germline V gene data show CDR1 as SGHDT and CDR2 as YYEEEE. This CDR3 has 16 residues. The sample holds many counts of this clonotype. Antigen: not known. 5'RACE template switching added a universal primer site and UMIs to TCR cDNA. TCRdb processed the 5' RACE reads anew with MiXCR; each CDR3 protein has one entry. Counted here are about 220,000 distinct CDR3 sequences, around 3.1% occurring once; the ten biggest clones make up about 3%. Overall study results and limits: Peaking on day 5 versus 15, the secondary response was faster but weaker. Detected again after the booster were most primary-vaccination clones, at 96% CD4 and 80% to 90% CD8. The presence of abundant clonotypes contaminating from the bulk population was possible in FACS-sorted repertoires.

The TCR originated in a man younger than 30 who received the YFV17D yellow fever vaccine. The genes are TRBV5-6 and TRBJ2-1; TRBD2 aligns across 9 bases. This material consisted of CD4+ T cells sorted from PBMCs, taken 10 days after the yellow fever booster vaccination. The CDR3 protein is CASSSGGLAGIWEQFF. The CDR3 DNA reads as TGTGCCAGCAGCTCTGGGGGGCTAGCGGGGATCTGGGAGCAGTTCTTC.